The present entry profiles one T cell receptor (beta chain) with its context. Its target is unknown. The record originates from a study of T cells in Graves' hyperthyroidism and ophthalmopathy. Study-wide results and limits: By a 13 V-J model, ophthalmopathy was set apart from stable hyperthyroidism. Prediction of ophthalmopathy progression came a median around 7.1 months pre-onset.

With 0 bases removed from V and 4 bases from J, the gap between germline ends came to 9 bases. CDR1 is LGHDT and CDR2 is YNNKEL in the germline V gene (reference sequence). The CDR3 covers 15 residues. Exclusion of a patient resulted from uncontrolled infection, other autoimmune disease, pregnancy or lactation. Researchers took RNA transcripts and amplified the TCR beta CDR3 regions from them. RT-PCR in the first round (using the HTBI primer set) targeted the TCR CDR3. A single record per CDR3 protein comes from TCRdb applying MiXCR to the multiplex PCR reads. Of about 640,000 distinct CDR3 sequences in the sample, more than 12% were seen once.

The chain is built from TRBV3-1 and TRBJ2-2; D is uncertain. The sequenced material came from blood. The source is a woman in her fifties or sixties with Graves' ophthalmopathy. CDR3 sequence: CASSQDVEFTGELFF. The CDR3, as DNA: TGTGCCAGCAGCCAAGATGTCGAGTTCACCGGGGAGCTGTTTTTT.